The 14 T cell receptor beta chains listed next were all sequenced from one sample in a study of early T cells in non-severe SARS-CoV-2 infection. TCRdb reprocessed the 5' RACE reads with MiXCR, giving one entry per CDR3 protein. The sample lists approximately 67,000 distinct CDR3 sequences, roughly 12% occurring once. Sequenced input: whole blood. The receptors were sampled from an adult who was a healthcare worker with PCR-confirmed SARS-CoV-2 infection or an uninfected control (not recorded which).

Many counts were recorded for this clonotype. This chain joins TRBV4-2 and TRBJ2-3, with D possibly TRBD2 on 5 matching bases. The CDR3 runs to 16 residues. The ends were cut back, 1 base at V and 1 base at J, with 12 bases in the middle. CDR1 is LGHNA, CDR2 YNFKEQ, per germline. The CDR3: CASSQGLDFGTDTQYF. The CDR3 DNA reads TGTGCCAGCAGCCAAGGTCTGGACTTCGGCACAGATACGCAGTATTTT.

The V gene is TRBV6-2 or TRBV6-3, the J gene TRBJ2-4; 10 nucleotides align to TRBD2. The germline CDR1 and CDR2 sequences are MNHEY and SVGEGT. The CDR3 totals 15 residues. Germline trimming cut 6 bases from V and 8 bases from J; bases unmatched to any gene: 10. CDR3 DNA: TGTGCCAGCAGGCCAAGTCTAACTAGCGGGGACATTCAGTACTTC. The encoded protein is CASRPSLTSGDIQYF.

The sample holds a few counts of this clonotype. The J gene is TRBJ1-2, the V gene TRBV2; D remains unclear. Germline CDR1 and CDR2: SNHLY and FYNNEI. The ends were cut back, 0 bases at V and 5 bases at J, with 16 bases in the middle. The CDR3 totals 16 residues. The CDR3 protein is CASSEALRQPEYGYTF. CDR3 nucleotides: TGTGCCAGCAGTGAAGCGCTTCGGCAGCCCGAATATGGCTACACCTTC.

CDR3 region: CASSTSTGGSGNTIYF. The CDR3 nucleotides read TGTGCCAGCAGTACCTCGACAGGGGGTAGTGGAAACACCATATATTTT. The V and J genes are TRBV6-6 and TRBJ1-3; 9 nucleotides align to TRBD1. From germline, CDR1 is MNHNY and CDR2 SVGAGI (reference sequence). V was pared by 5 bases and J by 3 bases, with 8 bases of the junction left unmatched. The CDR3 loop spans 16 amino acids.

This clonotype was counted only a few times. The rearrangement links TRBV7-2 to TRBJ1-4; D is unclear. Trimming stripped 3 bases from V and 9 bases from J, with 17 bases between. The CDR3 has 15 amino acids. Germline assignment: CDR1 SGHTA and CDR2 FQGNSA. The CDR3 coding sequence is TGTGCCAGCAGCTTCTCTATGGGCAGTTGGCAAAAACTGTTTTTT. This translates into CASSFSMGSWQKLFF.

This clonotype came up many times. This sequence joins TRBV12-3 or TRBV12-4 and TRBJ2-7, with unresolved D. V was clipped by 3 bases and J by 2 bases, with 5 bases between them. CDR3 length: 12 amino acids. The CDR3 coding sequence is TGTGCCAGCAGTTTGGGAACCTACGAGCAGTACTTC. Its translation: CASSLGTYEQYF.

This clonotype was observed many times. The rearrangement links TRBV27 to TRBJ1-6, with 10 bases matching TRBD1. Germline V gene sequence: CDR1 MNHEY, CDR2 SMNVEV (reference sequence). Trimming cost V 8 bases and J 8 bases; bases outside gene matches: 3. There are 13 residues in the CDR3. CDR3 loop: CASAGTGDSPLHF. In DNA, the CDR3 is TGTGCCAGCGCCGGGACAGGGGATTCACCCCTCCACTTT.

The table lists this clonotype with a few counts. CDR3 in amino acids: CASSYGGRGNTEAFF. The DNA for the CDR3 is TGTGCCAGCAGTTACGGGGGAAGGGGGAACACTGAAGCTTTCTTT. The chain combines TRBV6-5 with TRBJ1-1; weak D call: TRBD1 (5 bases). Trimming cost V 2 bases and J 1 base, with 11 bases left between them. This CDR3 is 15 amino acids long. Germline lookup yields CDR1 MNHEY and CDR2 SVGAGI.

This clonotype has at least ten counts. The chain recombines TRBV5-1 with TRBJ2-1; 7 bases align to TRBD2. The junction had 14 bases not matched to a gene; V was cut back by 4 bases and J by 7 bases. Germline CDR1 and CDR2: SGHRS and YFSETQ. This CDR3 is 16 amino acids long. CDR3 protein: CASSLALFGGSNEQFF. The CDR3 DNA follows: TGCGCCAGCAGCCTAGCGTTGTTTGGCGGGAGTAATGAGCAGTTCTTC.

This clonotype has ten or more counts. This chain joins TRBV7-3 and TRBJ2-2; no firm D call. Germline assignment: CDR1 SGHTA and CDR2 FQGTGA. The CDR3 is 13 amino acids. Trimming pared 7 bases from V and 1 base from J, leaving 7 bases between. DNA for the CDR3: TGTGCCAGCAAGAAAGGGAACACCGGGGAGCTGTTTTTT. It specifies CASKKGNTGELFF.

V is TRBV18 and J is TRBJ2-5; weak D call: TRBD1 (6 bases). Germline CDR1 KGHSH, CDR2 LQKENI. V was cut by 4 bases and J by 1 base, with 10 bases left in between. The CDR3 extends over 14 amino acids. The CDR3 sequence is CASSRGTLQETQYF. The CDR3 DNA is TGTGCCAGCTCACGGGGGACACTCCAAGAGACCCAGTACTTC.

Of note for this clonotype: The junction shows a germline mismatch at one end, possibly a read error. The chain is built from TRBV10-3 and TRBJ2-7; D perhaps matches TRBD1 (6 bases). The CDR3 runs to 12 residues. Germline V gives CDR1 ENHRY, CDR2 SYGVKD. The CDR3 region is CATRTDSNEQYF. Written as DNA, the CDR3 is TGTGCCACCCGGACAGACTCCAACGAGCAGTACTTC.

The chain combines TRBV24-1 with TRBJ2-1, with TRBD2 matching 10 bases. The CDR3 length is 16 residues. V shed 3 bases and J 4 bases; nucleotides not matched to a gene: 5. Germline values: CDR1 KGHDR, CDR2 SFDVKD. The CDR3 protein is CATSDRTSGAYNEQFF. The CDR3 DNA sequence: TGTGCCACCAGTGATCGTACTAGCGGGGCTTACAATGAGCAGTTCTTC.

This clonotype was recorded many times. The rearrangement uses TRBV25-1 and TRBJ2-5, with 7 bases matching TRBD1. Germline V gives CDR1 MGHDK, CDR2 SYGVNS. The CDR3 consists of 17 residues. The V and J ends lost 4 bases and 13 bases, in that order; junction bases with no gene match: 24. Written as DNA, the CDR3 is TGTGCCAGCAGTGCCCCCCCCGGGACAGTGAACCAAGAGATCCCGTACTTC. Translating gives CASSAPPGTVNQEIPYF.